This is a list of T cell receptor beta chains from one sample in a study of T-cell memory formation after mild COVID-19. Using its own MiXCR run on the 5' RACE reads, TCRdb lists one record per CDR3 protein. The table has nearly 110,000 distinct CDR3 sequences, 9.5% to 15% seen once. The sample taken for sequencing was PBMCs or a T cell subset sorted from them (not recorded which). The receptors were gathered from an adult woman who had mild COVID-19 (a few samples of this study predate the infection). Cell type and time point are not known. The CDR3 runs from the conserved cysteine through the conserved F or W. D genes are given only for firm matches. Clone sizes are given selectively: once, few, many, or a class where the clone is expanded.

D	size	J	V	CDR3	DNA
TRBD2	few	TRBJ2-3	TRBV27	CASSSTPGLRGGEYF	TGTGCCAGCAGTTCCACCCCGGGGCTTCGCGGGGGGGAGTATTTT
NA	NA	TRBJ2-1	TRBV11-2	CASSLVQQYNEQFF	TGTGCCAGCAGCTTAGTACAGCAATACAATGAGCAGTTCTTC
TRBD1	few	TRBJ2-7	TRBV4-1	CASSQDEGQGAGEQYF	TGCGCCAGCAGCCAAGATGAGGGACAGGGGGCAGGCGAGCAGTACTTC
TRBD1	many	TRBJ1-1	TRBV4-3	CASSQDSQGAGEAFF	TGCGCCAGCAGCCAAGATAGTCAGGGGGCTGGAGAAGCTTTCTTT
NA	many	TRBJ2-1	TRBV7-2	CASSLDVSQRSSYNEQFF	TGTGCCAGCAGCTTAGACGTTTCACAAAGGAGCTCCTACAATGAGCAGTTCTTC
NA	few	TRBJ2-3	TRBV23-1	CASKGGGGTDTQYF	TGCGCCAGCAAGGGAGGGGGTGGCACAGATACGCAGTATTTT
NA	NA	TRBJ1-2	TRBV12-3/TRBV12-4	CASSQQTGAYGYTF	TGTGCCAGCAGCCAACAGACGGGGGCCTATGGCTACACCTTC
NA	NA	TRBJ2-3	TRBV7-2	CASSLTPGVSTDTQYF	TGTGCCAGCAGCTTAACCCCAGGAGTTAGCACAGATACGCAGTATTTT
NA	many	TRBJ2-5	TRBV6-6	CASSPPGPMYQETQYF	TGTGCCAGCAGTCCACCGGGACCGATGTACCAAGAGACCCAGTACTTC
NA	NA	TRBJ2-4	TRBV27	CASRITQLAKNIQYF	TGTGCCAGCAGGATAACACAGCTAGCCAAAAACATTCAGTACTTC
TRBD1	NA	TRBJ1-2	TRBV7-9	CASSLGQGRGGLKANYGYTF	TGTGCCAGCAGCTTAGGACAGGGTCGAGGTGGACTCAAAGCTAACTATGGCTACACCTTC
TRBD2	NA	TRBJ2-7	TRBV28	CASSWPRTSGSLSYEQYF	TGTGCCAGCAGTTGGCCCCGGACTAGCGGGAGCCTGTCCTACGAGCAGTACTTC
TRBD2	many	TRBJ2-7	TRBV4-2	CASSQSSGSGYEQYF	TGTGCCAGCAGCCAGAGTAGCGGGAGTGGCTACGAGCAGTACTTC
NA	NA	TRBJ2-1	TRBV20-1	CSARGTFYNEQFF	TGCAGTGCTAGAGGGACTTTCTACAATGAGCAGTTCTTC
NA	NA	TRBJ1-2	TRBV7-9	CASSFVGELGYTF	TGTGCCAGCAGCTTTGTCGGGGAGTTGGGCTACACCTTC
NA	few	TRBJ2-1	TRBV11-2	CASSFYRAWDNEQFF	TGTGCCAGCAGCTTTTACAGGGCATGGGACAATGAGCAGTTCTTC
NA	NA	TRBJ2-1	TRBV6-6	CASSWKGGAPDNEQFF	TGTGCCAGCAGTTGGAAGGGGGGGGCCCCTGACAATGAGCAGTTCTTC
NA	once	TRBJ2-7	TRBV12-3/TRBV12-4	CDSSWGLSYEQYF	TGTGACAGCAGTTGGGGTCTCTCCTACGAGCAGTACTTC
TRBD1	few	TRBJ2-2	TRBV6-2/TRBV6-3	CASSSTGERPGELFF	TGTGCCAGCAGTTCGACAGGGGAGAGGCCCGGGGAGCTGTTTTTT
TRBD2	few	TRBJ2-1	TRBV4-3	CASSQDLGTRTNEQFF	TGCGCCAGCAGCCAAGATTTAGGGACTAGAACCAATGAGCAGTTCTTC
TRBD1	NA	TRBJ2-1	TRBV29-1	CSVEDRGVHNEQFF	TGCAGCGTTGAGGACAGGGGCGTCCACAATGAGCAGTTCTTC
NA	NA	TRBJ2-6	TRBV4-1	CASSPTPGNSPGGANVLTF	TGCGCCAGCAGCCCTACACCCGGGAACTCCCCGGGGGGGGCCAACGTCCTGACTTTC
NA	NA	TRBJ1-1	TRBV29-1	CSGTLNTEAFF	TGCAGCGGTACTTTGAACACTGAAGCTTTCTTT
TRBD2	few	TRBJ2-2	TRBV19	CASSIVWGGSTGELFF	TGTGCCAGTAGTATAGTTTGGGGGGGTTCCACCGGGGAGCTGTTTTTT
NA	few	TRBJ1-2	TRBV6-5	CASSPGHLASYGYTF	TGTGCCAGCAGTCCGGGACACCTAGCCTCCTATGGCTACACCTTC
TRBD1	NA	TRBJ2-1	TRBV27	CASSLGTGIYNEQFF	TGTGCCAGCAGTTTGGGGACAGGGATCTACAATGAGCAGTTCTTC
NA	NA	TRBJ1-1	TRBV7-9	CASSSAVVGEAFF	TGTGCCAGCAGCTCCGCGGTAGTTGGAGAAGCTTTCTTT
NA	NA	TRBJ1-1	TRBV29-1	CSPQRNTEAFF	TGCAGTCCACAACGGAACACTGAAGCTTTCTTT
TRBD1	NA	TRBJ1-5	TRBV7-9	CASSSTGGNNQPQHF	TGTGCCAGCAGCTCAACAGGGGGGAACAATCAGCCCCAGCATTTT
NA	NA	TRBJ2-7	TRBV7-9	CASSYHRQDKDYEQYF	TGTGCCAGCAGCTACCATCGACAGGACAAGGACTACGAGCAGTACTTC
NA	once	TRBJ2-2	TRBV14	CASSWYTGELFF	TGTGCCAGCAGTTGGTACACCGGGGAGCTGTTTTTT
NA	NA	TRBJ1-3	TRBV2	CASSDPGTSGNTIYF	TGTGCCAGCAGTGATCCGGGAACCTCTGGAAACACCATATATTTT
NA	NA	TRBJ2-7	TRBV4-1	CASSQVWTPGGDEQYF	TGCGCCAGCAGCCAAGTCTGGACGCCTGGGGGAGACGAGCAGTACTTC
NA	few	TRBJ2-5	TRBV7-9	CASSLTEETQYF	TGTGCCAGCAGCCTAACGGAGGAGACCCAGTACTTC
NA	few	TRBJ2-3	TRBV7-2	CASSLYSGSTDTQYF	TGTGCCAGCAGCTTATATTCGGGGAGCACAGATACGCAGTATTTT
TRBD1	NA	TRBJ2-7	TRBV2	CASSDPGTAYEQYF	TGTGCCAGCAGTGATCCCGGGACAGCATACGAGCAGTACTTC
NA	NA	TRBJ2-1	TRBV12-3/TRBV12-4	CASSLAPGGVNEQFF	TGTGCCAGCAGTTTAGCCCCAGGAGGGGTCAATGAGCAGTTCTTC
NA	NA	TRBJ2-3	TRBV27	CASSGGLLDTQYF	TGTGCCAGCAGTGGTGGGCTTCTTGATACGCAGTATTTT
TRBD1	NA	TRBJ1-2	TRBV7-9	CASSFPGGKYGYTF	TGTGCCAGCAGCTTTCCAGGGGGGAAGTATGGCTACACCTTC
NA	NA	TRBJ1-2	TRBV4-1	CASSQESPANYGYTF	TGCGCCAGCAGCCAAGAATCTCCAGCTAACTATGGCTACACCTTC
TRBD1	few	TRBJ2-5	TRBV10-3	CATTGGSEETQYF	TGTGCCACGACAGGGGGCTCAGAAGAGACCCAGTACTTC
NA	many	TRBJ2-3	TRBV7-7	CASSLAVLRVRGQYF	TGTGCTAGCAGCTTAGCGGTATTGCGGGTACGGGGGCAGTATTTT
TRBD2	few	TRBJ2-7	TRBV29-1	CSVESGGAQSYEQYF	TGCAGCGTTGAATCGGGGGGGGCGCAGTCCTACGAGCAGTACTTC
NA	NA	TRBJ2-3	TRBV10-3	CAISESMGSSLYRDTQYF	TGTGCCATCAGTGAGTCTATGGGGTCCAGCCTGTATCGGGATACGCAGTATTTT
TRBD2	few	TRBJ2-7	TRBV20-1	CSARTGTSGETYEQYF	TGCAGTGCTAGAACCGGGACTAGCGGGGAGACCTACGAGCAGTACTTC
NA	NA	TRBJ2-7	TRBV6-6	CASSYGSYTDYEQYF	TGTGCCAGCAGTTACGGCAGCTACACAGACTACGAGCAGTACTTC
NA	many	TRBJ1-4	TRBV9	CASSVDETNEKLFF	TGTGCCAGCAGCGTAGACGAAACTAATGAAAAACTGTTTTTT
NA	NA	TRBJ2-3	TRBV27	CASSPNPYREYTDTQYF	TGTGCCAGCAGTCCGAATCCATACAGGGAGTACACAGATACGCAGTATTTT